Listed here are 2 T cell receptor beta chains from one sample, sequenced in a study of cytomegalovirus exposure and HLA in healthy donors. This PCR relied on a set of 60 Vbeta primers and 13 Jbeta primers. TCRdb's copy holds only in-frame clones and misses some; the assay was immunoSEQ multiplex PCR. The data show about 130,000 clones, around 70% seen once. Sequenced input: PBMCs. The source is a woman in her sixties or seventies in good health and CMV-seropositive.

The rearrangement links TRBV18 to TRBJ2-2, with a weak D call TRBD1 (6 bases). The CDR3 has 16 residues. Germline CDR1 reads KGHSH; CDR2 reads LQKENI. The V gene lost 3 bases and the J gene lost 1 base, with 12 bases spanning the gap. CDR3 in DNA: TGTGCCAGCTCACCTGGGCGACAGGAGAACACCGGGGAGCTGTTTTTT. Residues: CASSPGRQENTGELFF.

The chain combines TRBV2 with TRBJ2-1, with D perhaps matching TRBD1 (7 bases). This CDR3 region has 12 residues. CDR1 and CDR2 from the germline V gene are SNHLY and FYNNEI. Trimming stripped 8 bases from V and 6 bases from J, with 11 bases between. In DNA form, the CDR3 reads TGTGCCAGCGGAGGGACAGTCAATGAGCAGTTCTTC. Amino acids: CASGGTVNEQFF.